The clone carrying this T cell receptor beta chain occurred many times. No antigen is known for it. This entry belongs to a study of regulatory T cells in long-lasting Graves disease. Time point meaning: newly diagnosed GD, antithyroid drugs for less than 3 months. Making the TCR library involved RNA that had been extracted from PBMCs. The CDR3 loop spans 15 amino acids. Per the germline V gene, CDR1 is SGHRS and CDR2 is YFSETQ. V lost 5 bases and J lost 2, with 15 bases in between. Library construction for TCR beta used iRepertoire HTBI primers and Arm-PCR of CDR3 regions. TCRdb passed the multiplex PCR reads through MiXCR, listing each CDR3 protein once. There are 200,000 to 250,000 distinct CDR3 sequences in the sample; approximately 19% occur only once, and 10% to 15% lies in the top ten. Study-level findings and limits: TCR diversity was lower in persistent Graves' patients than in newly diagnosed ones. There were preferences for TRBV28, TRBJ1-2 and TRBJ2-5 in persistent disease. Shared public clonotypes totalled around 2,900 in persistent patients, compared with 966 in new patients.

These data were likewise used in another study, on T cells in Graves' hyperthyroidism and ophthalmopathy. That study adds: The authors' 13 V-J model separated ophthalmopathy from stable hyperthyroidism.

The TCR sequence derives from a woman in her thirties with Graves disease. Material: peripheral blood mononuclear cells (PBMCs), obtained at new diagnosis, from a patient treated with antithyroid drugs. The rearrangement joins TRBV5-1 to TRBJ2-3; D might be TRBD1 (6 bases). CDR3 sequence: CASRITGSSTDTQYF. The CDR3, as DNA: TGCGCCAGCAGAATTACAGGGAGCTCCACAGATACGCAGTATTTT.